The 14 T cell receptor beta chains in this list originate from one sample, sequenced in a study of CD8+CD57+ T cells in acquired aplastic anemia. Profiles of TCR beta VDJ and CDR3 were generated from a genomic DNA template. Via MiXCR, TCRdb re-called the reads, giving one row per CDR3 protein. The sample yields some 150,000 distinct CDR3 sequences, roughly 48% seen once. Sequencing was done on patients that had shown CD8+CD57+ cell expansion by flow cytometry. The sequenced sample was sorted CD4+, CD8+, or CD8+CD57+ T cells (not recorded which) from PBMCs. Receptor source: a human donor with aplastic anemia.

This clonotype was picked up a small number of times. The junction departs from the called germline gene at one end, perhaps through a read error. The V and J genes are TRBV10-3 and TRBJ2-2; TRBD1 matches at 9 bases. The CDR3 loop spans 15 amino acids. CDR1 is ENHRY and CDR2 is SYGVKD in the germline V gene. The CDR3 DNA reads TGTGCCAGCAGTCCTAGACAGGGGGACACCGGGGAGCTGTTTTTT. As protein: CASSPRQGDTGELFF.

This clonotype showed up just once. The rearrangement uses TRBV9 and TRBJ2-1, with TRBD1 matching over 10 bases. The V gene end was trimmed by 4 bases and the J gene end by 5 bases; junction bases not matched to a gene: 3. The CDR3 runs to 14 residues. CDR1 is SGDLS and CDR2 is YYNGEE in the germline V gene. CDR3 sequence: CASSMDRGNNEQFF. The DNA for the CDR3 is TGTGCCAGCAGCATGGACAGGGGGAACAATGAGCAGTTCTTC.

This chain links TRBV2 with TRBJ2-7; 12 positions match TRBD2. The length of the CDR3 is 15 residues. Trimming took 6 bases from V and 0 from J; bases not matched to a gene: 3. The V gene's germline CDR1 is SNHLY and CDR2 FYNNEI. Here the CDR3 DNA reads TGTGCCAGCAGACTAGCGGGGGGCAGCTCCTACGAGCAGTACTTC. Amino acids: CASRLAGGSSYEQYF. Drawing the rest from reference TRBV2 and TRBJ2-7, the complete variable domain is EPEVTQTPSHQVTQMGQEVILRCVPISNHLYFYWYRQILGQKVEFLVSFYNNEISEKSEIFDDQFSVERPDGSNFTLKIRSTKLEDSAMYFCASRLAGGSSYEQYFGPGTRLTVT.

The rearrangement links TRBV20-1 to TRBJ1-2; no definite D call. V lost 0 bases, J lost 2 bases, and 7 bases lay in between. Germline CDR1 and CDR2: DFQATT and SNEGSKA (reference sequence). CDR3 length: 13 residues. The CDR3 bases are TGCAGTGCTAGAGATGAAGGAAACTATGGCTACACCTTC. Translation: CSARDEGNYGYTF.

The chain uses TRBV29-1 and TRBJ2-2; TRBD2 is a possible D gene (6 bases). The CDR3 is made up of 14 amino acids. Trimming took off 5 bases at V and 3 bases at J, with 13 bases between the two ends. Per germline, CDR1 SQVTM and CDR2 ANQGSEA. The CDR3 DNA is TGCAGCGTTCAAAGGGACTCTTACACCGGGGAGCTGTTTTTT. This translates into CSVQRDSYTGELFF.

This clonotype was seen repeatedly, ten times or more. V gene TRBV7-2 combines with J gene TRBJ2-1; TRBD1 might be the D (5 bases). Trimming removed 2 bases from V and 7 bases from J, with 12 bases in between. Germline loops: CDR1 SGHTA, CDR2 FQGNSA. This CDR3 contains 14 residues. CDR3 region: CASSLYRGRNEQFF. The CDR3 DNA reads as TGTGCCAGCAGCTTATATAGGGGTCGTAATGAGCAGTTCTTC.

The rearrangement uses TRBV6-1 and TRBJ2-7; D possibly corresponds to TRBD2 (6 bases). The CDR3 runs to 12 residues. The germline V gene has CDR1 MNHNS and CDR2 SASEGT. V lost 7 bases, J lost 6 bases, and 13 bases lay in between. CDR3 bases: TGTGCCAGCAAGGAGGGGTTCCTCGAGCAGTACTTC. Its translation: CASKEGFLEQYF.

This clonotype was detected many times. The chain combines TRBV9 with TRBJ2-3, with 8 bases lining up with TRBD2. Germline V gene lookup returns CDR1 SGDLS and CDR2 YYNGEE. This CDR3 is 16 amino acids long. V was pared by 0 bases and J by 3 bases, with 6 bases of the junction left unmatched. The CDR3 DNA follows: TGTGCCAGCAGCGTAGATCAGCGGGGGCCAACAGATACGCAGTATTTT. Amino acid sequence: CASSVDQRGPTDTQYF.

The chain is built from TRBV6-2 or TRBV6-3 and TRBJ2-1, with 11 bases fitting TRBD2. Trimming at V came to 0 bases and at J to 9 bases, leaving 4 bases not matched to a gene. CDR1 is MNHEY and CDR2 is SVGEGT in the germline V gene. The CDR3 runs to 15 residues. The CDR3 DNA reads as TGTGCCAGCAGTTACTCGAATAGCGGGGGGGGTGAGCAGTTCTTC. Translated, it gives CASSYSNSGGGEQFF.

Remarks on this clonotype: A read error may produce the germline difference seen at one junction end. The V gene is TRBV7-9, the J gene TRBJ2-7; 8 nucleotides line up with TRBD1. The V gene's germline CDR1 is SEHNR and CDR2 FQNEAQ (reference sequence). The CDR3 is made up of 14 amino acids. CDR3 region: CASSQTGDTYKQYF. The DNA of the CDR3 is TGTGCCAGCAGCCAGACAGGGGATACCTACAAGCAGTACTTC.

In its sample, this clonotype was seen many times. This chain links TRBV11-1 with TRBJ2-3, with D possibly TRBD1 on 6 matching bases. Looked up from germline, CDR1 is SGHAT and CDR2 is FQDESV (reference sequence). This CDR3 contains 16 residues. Trimming left V 5 bases short and J 3 bases short, with 18 bases between. The CDR3: CASSKSQGIGTDTQYF. The CDR3 DNA reads TGTGCCAGCAGCAAGAGCCAGGGGATCGGGACAGATACGCAGTATTTT.

This clonotype has a single count. Possible read error: a much larger clone is one base away. Because the CDR3 is missing its conserved closing phenylalanine or tryptophan, this is likely a read error. The genes are TRBV5-1 and TRBJ1-1; weak D call: TRBD1 (6 bases). The germline gives CDR1 SGHRS, CDR2 YFSETQ. CDR3 length: 15 amino acids. The CDR3 loop reads CASRLGASMNTEAFL. CDR3 in DNA: TGCGCCAGCAGGTTGGGGGCCAGCATGAACACTGAAGCTTTCCTT.

In the case of this clonotype: A much larger clone lies one base from this, so it may be a read error. The CDR3 reads CASSSFGWGNSPLHF. In DNA, the CDR3 is TGTGCCAGCAGCTCATTCGGCTGGGGAAATTCACCCCTCCACTTT. The J gene is TRBJ1-6, the V gene TRBV11-2; no reliable D call. The germline V gene encodes CDR1 SGHAT and CDR2 FQNNGV. V was pared by 4 bases and J by 7 bases, with 14 bases between. The CDR3 has 15 residues.

V and J are TRBV7-2 and TRBJ1-2, with D tentatively TRBD1 (6 bases). The ends were cut back, 3 bases at V and 6 bases at J, with 11 bases in the middle. Germline CDR1 SGHTA, CDR2 FQGNSA. The CDR3 has 13 residues. Written as DNA, the CDR3 is TGTGCCAGCAGCTTGACAGGCTCTGATGGCTACACCTTC. It is translated as CASSLTGSDGYTF.